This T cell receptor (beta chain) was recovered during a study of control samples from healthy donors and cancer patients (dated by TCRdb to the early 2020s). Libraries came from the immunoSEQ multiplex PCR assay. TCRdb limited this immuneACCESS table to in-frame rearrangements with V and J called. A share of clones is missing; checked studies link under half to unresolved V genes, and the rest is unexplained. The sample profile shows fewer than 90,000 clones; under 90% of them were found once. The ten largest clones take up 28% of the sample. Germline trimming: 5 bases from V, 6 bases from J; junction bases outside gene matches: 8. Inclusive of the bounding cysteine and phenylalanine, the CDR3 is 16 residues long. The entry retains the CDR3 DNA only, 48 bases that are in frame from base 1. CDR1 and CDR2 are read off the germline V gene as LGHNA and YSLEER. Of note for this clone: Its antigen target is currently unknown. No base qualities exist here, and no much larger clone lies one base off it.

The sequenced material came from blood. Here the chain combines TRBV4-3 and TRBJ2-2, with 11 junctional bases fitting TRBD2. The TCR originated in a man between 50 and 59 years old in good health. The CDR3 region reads CASSLLAGGGAGELFF. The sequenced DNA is TGCGCCAGCAGCTTATTAGCGGGAGGGGGGGCCGGGGAGCTGTTTTTT.